The sequence of this TCR beta chain was determined in a study of T-cell reconstitution after alpha-beta-depleted transplantation in children. This clonotype has just a few counts. This CDR3 has 18 amino acids. With V trimmed by 8 bases and J by 7 bases, 21 bases remained unmatched. The germline CDR1 and CDR2 sequences are MNHEY and SMNVEV (reference sequence). Molecular barcoding with unique molecular identifiers was used for the TCRbeta library. TCRdb analysed the PCR reads with MiXCR anew, one entry per CDR3 protein. The sample records roughly 400,000 distinct CDR3 sequences, around 21% being singletons.

The chain uses TRBV27 and TRBJ2-2, with 8 bases that match TRBD1. This clonotype was obtained from a human donor who donated a stem cell graft to a child with acute myeloid leukemia. This material consisted of PBMCs from the stem cell graft donor, taken from the stem cell graft. In DNA form, the CDR3 reads TGTGCCAGCCGACCTCAAGGCAGGGGGCTATCTGGTAGCGGGGAGCTGTTTTTT. Translation: CASRPQGRGLSGSGELFF.